Presented here are 18 T cell receptor beta chains from one specimen sequenced in a study of blood T cell repertoires in COVID-19. Measured with immunoSEQ multiplex PCR; TCRdb has only the in-frame clones, and not every one. The repertoire holds 200,000 to 250,000 clones, about 90% seen once, with around 2.8% in the top ten. Sequencing was performed on peripheral blood. All receptors come from a woman aged 25-40 years who had recovered from COVID-19.

This chain's CDR3 is CAYSTTGGWNTGELFF. The CDR3 region has the DNA TGTGCCTACTCAACGACAGGGGGCTGGAACACCGGGGAGCTGTTTTTT. V is TRBV30 and J is TRBJ2-2; 10 bases align to TRBD1. The length of the CDR3 is 16 residues. The V gene end was trimmed by 7 bases and the J gene end by 1 base; junction bases not matched to a gene: 9. The germline V gene encodes CDR1 GTSNPN and CDR2 SVGIG (reference sequence).

This clone came up once. The J gene is TRBJ2-1, the V gene TRBV24-1, with 8 bases aligning to TRBD2. From germline, CDR1 is KGHDR and CDR2 SFDVKD. The junction had 11 bases not matched to a gene; V was cut back by 8 bases and J by 6 bases. CDR3 length equals 15 residues. For the CDR3, the DNA is TGTGCCACCACCTCCCCAGCGGGGGAAGGCAATGAGCAGTTCTTC. It yields the protein CATTSPAGEGNEQFF.

This chain joins TRBV6-2 or TRBV6-3 and TRBJ2-7; D unresolved. V gave up 0 bases and J gave up 3 bases, with 6 bases separating them. The CDR3 sequence is 13 residues long. CDR1 and CDR2 from the germline V gene are MNHEY and SVGEGT. CDR3 sequence: CASSYSSRYEQYF. The CDR3, as DNA: TGTGCCAGCAGTTACTCGAGCCGCTACGAGCAGTACTTC.

The chain couples TRBV19 to TRBJ2-6, with TRBD1 matching over 8 bases. The CDR3 spans 18 residues. Per germline, CDR1 LNHDA and CDR2 SQIVND (reference sequence). The ends lost 6 bases at V and 0 bases at J; junction bases unmatched: 10. The CDR3 is CASSDRGPVISGANVLTF. DNA of the CDR3: TGTGCCAGTAGCGACAGGGGCCCGGTGATCTCTGGGGCCAACGTCCTGACTTTC.

The chain combines TRBV9 with TRBJ2-2; no reliable D call. The CDR3 length is 16 residues. V lost 1 base, J lost 0 bases, and 10 bases lay in between. Germline loops: CDR1 SGDLS, CDR2 YYNGEE. The chain's CDR3 is CASSVYEAPNTGELFF. The CDR3, as DNA: TGTGCCAGCAGCGTATATGAGGCCCCGAACACCGGGGAGCTGTTTTTT.

The V and J genes are TRBV6-2 or TRBV6-3 and TRBJ1-1, with 8 bases that match TRBD1. CDR1 is MNHEY, CDR2 SVGEGT, per germline. The CDR3 sequence is 16 residues long. V dropped 4 bases and J dropped 4; count of bases not matched to a gene: 11. The CDR3 DNA reads TGTGCCAGCAGTTTCACCAGGACAGGGCTGCTCACTGAAGCTTTCTTT. Residues: CASSFTRTGLLTEAFF.

In DNA form, the CDR3 reads TGTGCCAGCAGCCCCTCGCAGGGAGGGGGTGAAAAACTGTTTTTT. It specifies CASSPSQGGGEKLFF. The chain combines TRBV5-4 with TRBJ1-4, with a weak D call TRBD1 (6 bases). V lost 4 bases and J lost 7, with 17 bases in between. Germline CDR1 is SGHNT and CDR2 is YYREEE (reference sequence). This CDR3 comprises 15 residues.

The chain has TRBV7-9 and TRBJ2-1; maybe TRBD2 (6 bases). This CDR3 contains 15 residues. Germline CDR1 and CDR2: SEHNR and FQNEAQ (reference sequence). V lost 2 bases, J lost 4 bases, and 12 bases lay in between. The CDR3 DNA follows: TGTGCCAGCAGCTTACGGGAGCTGAGATACAATGAGCAGTTCTTC. Translation gives CASSLRELRYNEQFF. The variable domain in full, completed from reference TRBV7-9 and TRBJ2-1, reads DTGVSQNPRHKITKRGQNVTFRCDPISEHNRLYWYRQTLGQGPEFLTYFQNEAQLEKSRLLSDRFSAERPKGSFSTLEIQRTEQGDSAMYLCASSLRELRYNEQFFGPGTRLTVL.

This clone was counted only a few times. The chain links TRBV10-3 to TRBJ2-7; a possible D gene is TRBD1 (5 bases). V was pared by 0 bases and J by 1 base, with 10 bases between. There are 15 residues in the CDR3. Germline CDR1 and CDR2: ENHRY and SYGVKD. Here the CDR3 reads CAISESAGSSYEQYF. As DNA, the CDR3 is TGTGCCATCAGTGAGTCTGCAGGGTCATCCTACGAGCAGTACTTC.

The chain links TRBV27 to TRBJ2-5; weak D call: TRBD1 (7 bases). With 6 bases removed from V and 5 bases from J, the gap between germline ends came to 10 bases. Germline loops: CDR1 MNHEY, CDR2 SMNVEV (reference sequence). The CDR3 runs 12 residues. The chain's CDR3 is CASRTGRETQYF. The CDR3 DNA reads as TGTGCCAGCAGGACAGGGAGGGAGACCCAGTACTTC.

The gene calls are TRBV6-5 and TRBJ1-2, with 9 bases fitting TRBD1. CDR1 and CDR2 from the germline V gene are MNHEY and SVGAGI. This CDR3 has 15 residues. V dropped 5 bases and J dropped 1; count of bases not matched to a gene: 5. CDR3 amino acids: CASSTTGGLNYGYTF. CDR3 in DNA: TGTGCCAGCAGTACCACAGGGGGCCTTAACTATGGCTACACCTTC.

This chain links TRBV6-1 with TRBJ1-5, with 7 bases identical to TRBD1. Unmatched junction bases numbered 5, after V lost 0 bases and J lost 6 bases. Germline CDR1 MNHNS, CDR2 SASEGT. CDR3 length: 15 amino acids. Here the CDR3 DNA reads TGTGCCAGCAGTGAAGCACTACCAGGGGGTCAGCCCCAGCATTTT. Amino acid sequence: CASSEALPGGQPQHF.

This chain joins TRBV6-4 and TRBJ2-2; 10 bases align to TRBD2. V trimming: 2 bases; J trimming: 1 base; junction bases outside the gene matches: 1. The CDR3 contains 16 residues. CDR1 and CDR2 (germline): MRHNA, SNTAGT. In DNA form, the CDR3 reads TGTGCCAGCAGTGACCTAGCGGGGGAGAACACCGGGGAGCTGTTTTTT. Its translation is CASSDLAGENTGELFF.

The chain couples TRBV19 to TRBJ2-1, with 7 bases that match TRBD1. With V trimmed by 4 bases and J by 3 bases, 18 bases remained unmatched. CDR1 is LNHDA, CDR2 SQIVND, per germline (reference sequence). The CDR3 has 19 residues. Here the CDR3 reads CASSTRRTGLTPIYNEQFF. CDR3 nucleotide sequence: TGTGCCAGTAGTACTCGTAGGACAGGCCTGACGCCCATCTACAATGAGCAGTTCTTC.

The CDR3 loop reads CASGGGTELFF. The CDR3 bases are TGCGCCAGCGGGGGCGGGACAGAACTGTTTTTT. This rearrangement joins TRBV4-1 to TRBJ1-4, with TRBD1 matching 7 bases. Per the germline V gene, CDR1 is MGHRA and CDR2 is YSYEKL. V dropped 8 bases and J dropped 12; count of bases not matched to a gene: 6. The CDR3 covers 11 residues.

The V and J genes are TRBV7-6 and TRBJ1-4, with TRBD1 as a possible D gene (6 bases). The germline gives CDR1 SGHVS, CDR2 FNYEAQ. The ends were cut back, 1 base at V and 7 bases at J, with 28 bases in the middle. There are 20 residues in the CDR3. The CDR3 is CASSLESGGAYEGTLEKLFF. The CDR3 DNA sequence: TGTGCCAGCAGCTTAGAATCTGGGGGGGCTTACGAAGGGACGCTTGAAAAACTGTTTTTT.

This chain connects TRBV6-5 to TRBJ2-3; D not certain. The CDR3 consists of 13 residues. V was clipped by 8 bases and J by 4 bases, with 13 bases between them. Germline CDR1 and CDR2: MNHEY and SVGAGI. This CDR3 is CASALIAADTQYF. The DNA of the CDR3 is TGTGCCAGCGCCCTAATTGCGGCAGATACGCAGTATTTT.

The V and J genes are TRBV20-1 and TRBJ2-1; D not certain. V lost 0 bases and J lost 8, with 5 bases in between. The CDR3 has 11 residues. Germline V gene lookup returns CDR1 DFQATT and CDR2 SNEGSKA (reference sequence). The CDR3 sequence: CSARDPDEQFF. DNA of the CDR3: TGCAGTGCTAGAGACCCCGATGAGCAGTTCTTC.